One sample yielded the 28 T cell receptor beta chains listed below, sequenced in a study of memory CD4+ T cells and cytomegalovirus serostatus. The sort gate was single viable CD3+CD4+CD8-CD45RO+ cells for memory CD4+ T cells. Data came from immunoSEQ multiplex PCR; TCRdb stores just in-frame clones and leaves some out. The table lists 70,000 to 95,000 clones, approximately 84% of them singletons. The sample taken for sequencing was memory CD4+ T cells from blood. These receptors were collected from an adult in good health and CMV-seronegative.

In its sample, this clone was seen once. The chain carries TRBV4-1 and TRBJ1-2, with unresolved D. V lost 6 bases, J lost 1 base, and 15 bases lay in between. The length of the CDR3 is 15 residues. Germline V CDR1 and CDR2: MGHRA, YSYEKL. This chain's CDR3 is CASRVGESGNYGYTF. DNA for the CDR3: TGCGCCAGCAGGGTCGGGGAATCGGGTAACTATGGCTACACCTTC.

This clone was counted between two and nine times. V usage is TRBV2 and J usage is TRBJ1-1; 8 nucleotides agree with TRBD1. The junction had 4 bases not matched to a gene; V was cut back by 5 bases and J by 2 bases. Germline-derived CDR1 and CDR2 are SNHLY and FYNNEI. This CDR3 has 14 residues. Here the CDR3 reads CASSRDRFNTEAFF. The CDR3 nucleotides read TGTGCCAGCAGTAGGGACAGGTTTAACACTGAAGCTTTCTTT.

This chain connects TRBV30 to TRBJ1-5; D remains unclear. The CDR3 has 12 residues. Deletions cut 0 bases from V and 9 bases from J, with 9 bases between. Germline V gene sequence: CDR1 GTSNPN, CDR2 SVGIG (reference sequence). CDR3: CAWSVPAGPQHF. CDR3 coding DNA: TGTGCCTGGAGTGTACCGGCCGGGCCCCAGCATTTT. Full variable domain (missing parts from reference TRBV30 and TRBJ1-5): SQTIHQWPATLVQPVGSPLSLECTVEGTSNPNLYWYRQAAGRGLQLLFYSVGIGQISSEVPQNLSASRPQDRQFILSSKKLLLSDSGFYLCAWSVPAGPQHFGDGTRLSIL.

This clone was recorded only once. The chain links TRBV4-3 to TRBJ1-2; D perhaps matches TRBD1 (5 bases). Germline V gene data show CDR1 as LGHNA and CDR2 as YSLEER. V lost 4 bases, J lost 3 bases, and 21 bases lay in between. The CDR3 totals 17 residues. The CDR3: CASSLLPLPPGHYGYTF. The CDR3 nucleotides read TGCGCCAGCAGCCTACTCCCCCTTCCCCCAGGGCACTATGGCTACACCTTC.

The gene calls are TRBV28 and TRBJ2-5, with D tentatively TRBD1 (6 bases). Germline assignment: CDR1 MDHEN and CDR2 SYDVKM. With 2 bases removed from V and 2 bases from J, the gap between germline ends came to 12 bases. CDR3 size: 15 residues. CDR3 residues: CASSLAQGVQETQYF. CDR3 sequence (DNA): TGTGCCAGCAGTTTAGCACAGGGCGTACAAGAGACCCAGTACTTC.

The CDR3 here is CASSPTGHTYNSPLHF. CDR3 DNA: TGTGCCAGCAGTCCGACAGGGCACACCTATAATTCACCCCTCCACTTT. The V and J genes are TRBV5-6 and TRBJ1-6; 7 bases align to TRBD1. Germline lookup yields CDR1 SGHDT and CDR2 YYEEEE. Germline trimming cut 5 bases from V and 2 bases from J; bases unmatched to any gene: 7. This CDR3 has 16 residues.

This chain links TRBV7-2 with TRBJ2-6; D gene uncertain. V shed 4 bases and J shed 6 bases, with 16 bases lying between them. Germline CDR1 and CDR2: SGHTA and FQGNSA. This CDR3 comprises 16 residues. The CDR3 sequence: CASSSAVILTANVLTF. CDR3 DNA sequence: TGTGCCAGCAGCTCAGCTGTGATTTTAACGGCCAACGTCCTGACTTTC.

The V gene is TRBV4-1, the J gene TRBJ1-5; D call uncertain. V was cut by 4 bases and J by 5 bases, with 9 bases left in between. Germline V gene lookup returns CDR1 MGHRA and CDR2 YSYEKL. The CDR3 sequence is 13 residues long. The DNA for the CDR3 is TGCGCCAGCAGCCTCTTCTTGGATCAGCCCCAGCATTTT. It translates to CASSLFLDQPQHF.

Written as DNA, the CDR3 is TGCGCCAGCAGTGAGTCAGGGTCACCCCTCCACTTT. This translates into CASSESGSPLHF. The rearrangement links TRBV10-1 to TRBJ1-6; D gene uncertain. V lost 0 bases, J lost 10 bases, and 4 bases lay in between. Germline V gene sequence: CDR1 WNHNN, CDR2 SYGVQD (reference sequence). The CDR3 is made up of 12 amino acids.

V usage is TRBV9 and J usage is TRBJ1-2, with D perhaps matching TRBD1 (6 bases). Trimming shortened V by 1 base and J by 4 bases, and 17 bases separated the two germline ends. Germline V gene data show CDR1 as SGDLS and CDR2 as YYNGEE. The CDR3 covers 16 residues. This CDR3 reads CASSVLGGRGTYGYTF. The CDR3 DNA follows: TGTGCCAGCAGCGTATTAGGTGGCAGGGGCACCTATGGCTACACCTTC.

This chain links TRBV28 with TRBJ2-3; D is ambiguous. CDR3 length equals 14 residues. Trimming took off 4 bases at V and 4 bases at J, with 12 bases between the two ends. Germline assignment: CDR1 MDHEN and CDR2 SYDVKM. The DNA for the CDR3 is TGTGCCAGCAGTTGGAAGGGTTTGGCAGATACGCAGTATTTT. Translating it yields CASSWKGLADTQYF.

The V call is TRBV5-4, the J call TRBJ2-2, with 8 bases lining up with TRBD2. With 1 base clipped from V and 7 bases from J, the junction kept 6 bases outside the gene matches. Germline-derived CDR1 and CDR2 are SGHNT and YYREEE (reference sequence). The CDR3 has 15 residues. The CDR3 sequence is CASSLQAGARGELFF. CDR3 coding DNA: TGTGCCAGCAGCTTGCAAGCGGGGGCCCGCGGGGAGCTGTTTTTT.

The chain uses TRBV5-1 and TRBJ1-6, with D possibly TRBD1 on 6 matching bases. V was shortened by 4 bases and J by 10 bases, with 21 bases between the two germline ends. The germline V gene has CDR1 SGHRS and CDR2 YFSETQ. This CDR3 spans 16 amino acids. This CDR3 reads CASSVDGLRGGSPLHF. CDR3 DNA sequence: TGCGCCAGCAGCGTGGATGGGCTCAGGGGTGGATCACCCCTCCACTTT.

The chain's CDR3 is CAWSEHRGGEAFF. CDR3 DNA: TGTGCCTGGAGTGAACACAGGGGTGGAGAAGCTTTCTTT. The chain carries TRBV30 and TRBJ1-1; TRBD1 agrees at 7 bases. Germline V gene lookup returns CDR1 GTSNPN and CDR2 SVGIG (reference sequence). This CDR3 is built from 13 residues. After removal of 1 base from V and 8 bases from J, the junction contained 7 bases not matched to a gene.

The genes are TRBV6-6 and TRBJ1-5, with 8 bases fitting TRBD1. The CDR3 spans 16 residues. Germline CDR1 is MNHNY and CDR2 is SVGAGI (reference sequence). J gave up 1 base and V 4 bases, and 6 bases lay outside the gene matches. The CDR3 region has the DNA TGTGCCAGCAGTTCCGACAGGGGCGAAAGCAATCAGCCCCAGCATTTT. Encoded protein: CASSSDRGESNQPQHF.

The V call is TRBV6-4, the J call TRBJ2-3; 8 positions agree with TRBD2. Germline trimming cut 4 bases from V and 0 bases from J; bases unmatched to any gene: 6. The CDR3 spans 16 residues. CDR1 is MRHNA and CDR2 is SNTAGT in the germline V gene. The CDR3 DNA reads as TGTGCCAGCAGTGCCTATAGCGGGGCTAGCACAGATACGCAGTATTTT. This gives the protein CASSAYSGASTDTQYF.

V and J are TRBV2 and TRBJ1-4; D unclear. The germline gives CDR1 SNHLY, CDR2 FYNNEI. The CDR3 length is 14 residues. The V end lost 6 bases, the J end lost 1 base, and 9 bases lay between the germline ends. The CDR3 sequence: CASSAGLTNEKLFF. The CDR3 nucleotides read TGTGCCAGCAGCGCGGGGTTAACTAATGAAAAACTGTTTTTT.

CDR3 nucleotide sequence: TGTGCCAGCAGTTCCACGCATGCGGCTGGGGATGGCTACACCTTC. Translated: CASSSTHAAGDGYTF. This chain links TRBV7-6 with TRBJ1-2; D is unresolved. The CDR3 is 15 residues long. The germline CDR1 and CDR2 sequences are SGHVS and FNYEAQ. V lost 6 bases, J lost 6 bases, and 20 bases lay in between.

The V call is TRBV7-9, the J call TRBJ2-1; 8 positions match TRBD2. The CDR3 has 15 amino acids. The germline V gene has CDR1 SEHNR and CDR2 FQNEAQ (reference sequence). The junction had 5 bases not matched to a gene; V was cut back by 1 base and J by 6 bases. CDR3 sequence reads: CASSLDRLASNEQFF. The CDR3 nucleotides read TGTGCCAGCAGCTTAGATCGACTAGCGAGCAATGAGCAGTTCTTC.

This clone was observed a single time. The chain recombines TRBV29-1 with TRBJ1-4, with 7 bases lining up with TRBD1. CDR1 is SQVTM and CDR2 is ANQGSEA in the germline V gene. This CDR3 has 13 residues. The J segment lost 7 bases and the V segment lost 6 bases, leaving 8 bases of the junction unmatched. Here the CDR3 reads CSVRQGLGEKLFF. CDR3 nucleotide sequence: TGCAGCGTGAGACAGGGTTTGGGTGAAAAACTGTTTTTT.

The chain carries TRBV29-1 and TRBJ2-2, with D maybe TRBD1 (6 bases). The CDR3 runs to 14 residues. V dropped 6 bases and J dropped 1 base, with 12 bases sitting between them. The germline gives CDR1 SQVTM, CDR2 ANQGSEA. The CDR3 is CSVAKQGNTGELFF. In nucleotides, the CDR3 is TGCAGCGTCGCAAAACAGGGGAACACCGGGGAGCTGTTTTTT.

This chain uses TRBV7-3 with TRBJ2-2; tentatively, D is TRBD1 (6 bases). Germline CDR1 SGHTA, CDR2 FQGTGA. The V gene lost 8 bases and the J gene lost 6 bases, with 16 bases spanning the gap. The length of the CDR3 is 14 residues. CDR3 loop: CASQHREFSGELFF. The CDR3 coding sequence is TGTGCCAGCCAGCACAGGGAATTTTCCGGGGAGCTGTTTTTT.

The chain has TRBV10-1 and TRBJ2-7; 7 bases agree with TRBD1. CDR1 is WNHNN, CDR2 SYGVQD, per germline (reference sequence). Trimming removed 0 bases from V and 5 bases from J; junction bases left unmatched: 10. The CDR3 has 16 amino acids. This CDR3 is CASSESIMTGSHEQYF. The CDR3, as DNA: TGCGCCAGCAGTGAGTCGATAATGACAGGGAGCCACGAGCAGTACTTC.

This chain joins TRBV27 and TRBJ1-1; 7 bases match TRBD1. V lost 6 bases to trimming and J lost 3 bases; unmatched junction nucleotides: 13. Per germline, CDR1 MNHEY and CDR2 SMNVEV (reference sequence). The length of the CDR3 is 16 residues. The CDR3: CASRTLLTGKDTEAFF. CDR3 nucleotide sequence: TGTGCCAGCAGAACCCTCCTGACAGGGAAGGACACTGAAGCTTTCTTT.

This chain joins TRBV12-5 and TRBJ2-5; 9 bases match TRBD2. This CDR3 contains 15 residues. V dropped 1 base and J dropped 5; count of bases not matched to a gene: 5. Germline V gene lookup returns CDR1 LGHNT and CDR2 FRNRAP. Here the CDR3 reads CASGLAGLAMETQYF. The CDR3 DNA reads TGTGCTAGTGGTTTGGCAGGACTAGCGATGGAGACCCAGTACTTC.

The chain is built from TRBV5-4 and TRBJ2-7; tentative D call: TRBD1 (6 bases). Germline CDR1 is SGHNT and CDR2 is YYREEE (reference sequence). The CDR3 consists of 15 residues. V was trimmed by 4 bases and J by 5 bases, leaving 19 bases between them. Here the CDR3 reads CASSPELTGINEQYF. The CDR3 nucleotides read TGTGCCAGCAGCCCGGAACTAACAGGGATCAACGAGCAGTACTTC.

The chain couples TRBV6-6 to TRBJ1-2; no firm D call. CDR1 and CDR2 from the germline V gene are MNHNY and SVGAGI (reference sequence). This CDR3 has 11 residues. The germline V and J ends were trimmed by 7 bases and 3 bases, with 6 bases remaining between them. The CDR3 loop reads CASTQDYGYTF. The DNA for the CDR3 is TGTGCCAGCACCCAGGACTATGGCTACACCTTC.

The V gene is TRBV15, the J gene TRBJ2-1; tentative D call: TRBD2 (6 bases). The CDR3 is 17 residues long. The germline V gene has CDR1 LNHNV and CDR2 YYDKDF (reference sequence). V lost 1 base to trimming and J lost 2 bases, with 15 bases between them. The CDR3 region is CATSRARGRGTYNEQFF. CDR3 DNA sequence: TGTGCCACCAGCAGAGCCCGAGGTCGCGGGACCTACAATGAGCAGTTCTTC.